This is a list of T cell receptor beta chains from one sample in a study of T cell responses to AZD1222 COVID-19 vaccine. The table came from immunoSEQ multiplex PCR; TCRdb's copy has only in-frame clones and leaves some out. The sample carries 140,000 to 150,000 clones, roughly 89% recorded once. Sample: peripheral blood, taken on day 0 of AZD1222 vaccination. The receptors stem from an adult in good health. The CDR3 runs from the conserved cysteine through the conserved F or W. The order of the fields is J gene, V gene, clone size, D gene, CDR3 protein, CDR3 DNA. The D gene is left open where the match is weak. A row's size may be missing; if present it is once, few, many or a size class.

TRBJ1-1 TRBV19 once - CASSIAYRGVMNTEAFF TGTGCCAGTAGTATAGCCTACAGAGGGGTCATGAACACTGAAGCTTTCTTT
TRBJ2-1 TRBV7-3 - TRBD2 CASSPLAGSYNEQFF TGTGCCAGCAGCCCCCTAGCGGGATCCTACAATGAGCAGTTCTTC
TRBJ2-1 TRBV5-5 - TRBD2 CASSLNLAGAGGLSEQFF TGTGCCAGCAGCTTGAACCTCGCCGGGGCGGGAGGGTTGAGTGAGCAGTTCTTC
TRBJ2-3 TRBV18 - - CASSPGRDDTQYF TGTGCCAGCTCACCAGGAAGGGATGATACGCAGTATTTT
TRBJ1-1 TRBV19 - TRBD1 CASSLGQGTEAFF TGTGCCAGTAGTCTTGGACAGGGGACTGAAGCTTTCTTT
TRBJ2-2 TRBV11-3 once TRBD2 CASSLAGTSGTGPNTGELFF TGCGCCAGCAGCTTAGCTGGGACTAGCGGGACCGGGCCGAACACCGGGGAGCTGTTTTTT
TRBJ2-1 TRBV5-5 - - CASSGRGGIYNEQFF TGTGCCAGCTCAGGGAGGGGGGGGATCTACAATGAGCAGTTCTTC
TRBJ2-3 TRBV6-4 few - CASSAGVGSDTQYF TGTGCCAGCAGTGCGGGAGTGGGGTCAGATACGCAGTATTTT
TRBJ1-3 TRBV5-1 few - CASSLDRTSGNTIYF TGCGCCAGCAGCTTGGACAGGACCTCTGGAAACACCATATATTTT
TRBJ1-3 TRBV7-3 - - CASSLQQGNTIYF TGTGCCAGCAGCTTACAACAGGGAAACACCATATATTTT
TRBJ1-6 TRBV10-3 once - CAISGAKARSPLHF TGTGCCATCTCTGGGGCCAAGGCGAGGTCACCCCTCCACTTT
TRBJ1-2 TRBV7-2 - TRBD1 CASSFGQGPYGYTF TGTGCCAGCAGCTTTGGACAGGGGCCGTATGGCTACACCTTC
TRBJ2-1 TRBV28 once - CASSFLPPVGYNEQFF TGTGCCAGCAGTTTCCTACCTCCAGTTGGGTACAATGAGCAGTTCTTC
TRBJ1-3 TRBV9 - - CASSPETSGNTIYF TGTGCCAGCAGCCCCGAGACCTCTGGAAACACCATATATTTT
TRBJ1-2 TRBV7-9 - - CASSLAGRYAPNYGYTF TGTGCCAGCAGCTTAGCGGGACGATACGCACCTAACTATGGCTACACCTTC
TRBJ2-7 TRBV23-1 - TRBD2 CASRRLAGGITAYSYEQYF TGCGCCAGCCGGCGACTAGCGGGAGGTATAACGGCCTACTCCTACGAGCAGTACTTC
TRBJ1-1 TRBV7-9 - - CASSLAPGTGTEAFF TGTGCCAGCAGCTTAGCTCCCGGGACCGGGACTGAAGCTTTCTTT
TRBJ2-3 TRBV4-1 once TRBD1 CASSQGTGTSTDTQYF TGCGCCAGCAGCCAAGGGACAGGGACTAGCACAGATACGCAGTATTTT
TRBJ1-6 TRBV6-8 - TRBD1 CASSYRVRGPDNSPLHF TGTGCCAGCAGTTACCGCGTCAGGGGGCCAGATAATTCACCCCTCCACTTT
TRBJ2-3 TRBV18 - - CASSPGAGAGDTQYF TGTGCCAGCTCACCAGGGGCGGGGGCAGGAGATACGCAGTATTTT
TRBJ1-2 TRBV2 - - CASSETLDAYGYTF TGTGCCAGCAGTGAAACATTAGACGCCTATGGCTACACCTTC
TRBJ2-1 TRBV29-1 - - CSVVQRFSYNEQFF TGCAGCGTTGTGCAGCGGTTTTCCTACAATGAGCAGTTCTTC
TRBJ2-2 TRBV3-1/TRBV3-2 - - CASSQRGPGELFF TGTGCCAGCAGCCAAAGGGGTCCCGGGGAGCTGTTTTTT
TRBJ2-7 TRBV2 - - CASSTGTYEQYF TGTGCCAGCAGTACGGGAACTTACGAGCAGTACTTC
TRBJ2-7 TRBV9 - - CASSVAGGASYEQYF TGTGCCAGCAGCGTAGCCGGGGGAGCCTCCTACGAGCAGTACTTC
TRBJ1-1 TRBV9 - - CASSVTGGTEAFF TGTGCCAGCAGCGTAACTGGGGGCACTGAAGCTTTCTTT
TRBJ1-6 TRBV10-3 - TRBD1 CAISEEAAGQYNSPLHF TGTGCCATCAGTGAAGAAGCTGCGGGACAGTATAATTCACCCCTCCACTTT
TRBJ2-7 TRBV28 once - CASSLRQLGYEQYF TGTGCCAGCAGTTTACGACAATTAGGCTACGAGCAGTACTTC
TRBJ1-6 TRBV27 - - CASSYQGNYNSPLHF TGTGCCAGCAGTTACCAGGGCAATTATAATTCACCCCTCCACTTT
TRBJ2-2 TRBV6-4 - - CASSDSRVSGELFF TGTGCCAGCAGTGACTCGAGAGTCTCCGGGGAGCTGTTTTTT
TRBJ1-5 TRBV7-2 - TRBD1 CASSLVGSGGEGPQHF TGTGCCAGCAGCTTAGTTGGGTCAGGGGGAGAAGGGCCCCAGCATTTT
TRBJ2-5 TRBV7-2 - - CASSKQGSQETQYF TGTGCCAGCAGTAAACAGGGTTCCCAAGAGACCCAGTACTTC
TRBJ2-2 TRBV6-5 few TRBD2 CASSYSTSGSGELFF TGTGCCAGCAGTTACTCTACTAGCGGGTCCGGGGAGCTGTTTTTT
TRBJ1-6 TRBV5-4 - - CASSPGGVQGPPLGNSPLHF TGTGCCAGCAGCCCGGGAGGGGTCCAGGGGCCCCCCTTGGGGAATTCACCCCTCCACTTT
TRBJ2-1 TRBV24-1 - TRBD1 CATREGGHYNEQFF TGTGCCACCAGGGAAGGGGGCCACTACAATGAGCAGTTCTTC
TRBJ2-6 TRBV5-1 - - CASSLNGQYSGANVLTF TGCGCCAGCAGCTTGAACGGACAGTACTCTGGGGCCAACGTCCTGACTTTC
TRBJ1-6 TRBV11-2 - - CASSSFPGGSNSPLHF TGTGCCAGCAGCTCTTTTCCCGGAGGGTCCAATTCACCCCTCCACTTT
TRBJ2-7 TRBV19 - TRBD2 CASSLYRTSGSTADEQYF TGTGCCAGTAGTCTCTATCGGACTAGCGGGAGTACAGCCGACGAGCAGTACTTC
TRBJ2-7 TRBV4-1 - - CASSQAIGNVSSYEQYF TGCGCCAGCAGCCAAGCAATTGGAAATGTCTCGTCCTACGAGCAGTACTTC
TRBJ2-7 TRBV5-1 - TRBD2 CASSSLAGGSYEQYF TGCGCCAGCAGCTCCTTAGCGGGAGGCTCCTACGAGCAGTACTTC